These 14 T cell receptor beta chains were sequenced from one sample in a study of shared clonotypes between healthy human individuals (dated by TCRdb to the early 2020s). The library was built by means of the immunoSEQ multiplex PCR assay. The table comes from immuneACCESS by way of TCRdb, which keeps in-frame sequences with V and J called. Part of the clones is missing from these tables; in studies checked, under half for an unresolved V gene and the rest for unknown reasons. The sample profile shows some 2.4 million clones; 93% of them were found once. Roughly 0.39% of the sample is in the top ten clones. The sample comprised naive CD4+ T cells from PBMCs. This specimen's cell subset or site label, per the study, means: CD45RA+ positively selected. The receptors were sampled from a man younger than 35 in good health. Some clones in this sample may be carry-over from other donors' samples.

CDR3 bases: TGTGCCAGCAGCTTAGGTATGACAGGCCCCTACAATGAGCAGTTCTTC. Its protein is CASSLGMTGPYNEQFF. The chain joins TRBV11-3 to TRBJ2-1, with D possibly matching TRBD1 (6 bases). The CDR3 covers 16 residues. The germline V and J ends were trimmed by 1 base and 2 bases, with 12 bases remaining between them. Per the germline V gene, CDR1 is SGHNT and CDR2 is YENEEA.

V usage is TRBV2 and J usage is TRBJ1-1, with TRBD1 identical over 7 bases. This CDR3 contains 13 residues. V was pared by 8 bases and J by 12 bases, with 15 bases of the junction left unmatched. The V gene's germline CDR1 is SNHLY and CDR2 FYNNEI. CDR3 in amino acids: CASQENTGATTFF. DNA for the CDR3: TGTGCCAGCCAAGAAAATACAGGGGCGACGACTTTCTTT.

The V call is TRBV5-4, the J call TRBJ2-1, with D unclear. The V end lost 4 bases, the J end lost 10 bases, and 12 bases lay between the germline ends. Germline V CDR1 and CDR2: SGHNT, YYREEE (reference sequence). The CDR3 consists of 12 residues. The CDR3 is CASSPAVGEQFF. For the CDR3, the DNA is TGTGCCAGCAGCCCCGCAGTGGGCGAGCAGTTCTTC.

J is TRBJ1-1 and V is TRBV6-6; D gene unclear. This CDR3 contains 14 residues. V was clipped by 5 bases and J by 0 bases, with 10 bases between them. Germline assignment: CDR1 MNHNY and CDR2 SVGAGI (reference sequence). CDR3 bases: TGTGCCAGCAGTCGGGAGGTAATGAACACTGAAGCTTTCTTT. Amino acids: CASSREVMNTEAFF.

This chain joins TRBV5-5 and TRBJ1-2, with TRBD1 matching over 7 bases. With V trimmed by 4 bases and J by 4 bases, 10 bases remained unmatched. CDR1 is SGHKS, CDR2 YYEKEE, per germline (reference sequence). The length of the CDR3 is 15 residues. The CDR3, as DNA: TGTGCCAGCAGCCGCGGGACAGCGAACCCCTATGGCTACACCTTC. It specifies CASSRGTANPYGYTF.

The CDR3: CASSRGTGGTSGQTQYF. For the CDR3, the DNA is TGCGCCAGCAGCCGCGGGACAGGGGGGACGAGTGGCCAGACCCAGTACTTC. This chain connects TRBV4-1 to TRBJ2-5; 11 bases match TRBD1. The V gene end was trimmed by 4 bases and the J gene end by 6 bases; junction bases not matched to a gene: 13. CDR3 length equals 17 residues. The germline CDR1 and CDR2 sequences are MGHRA and YSYEKL.

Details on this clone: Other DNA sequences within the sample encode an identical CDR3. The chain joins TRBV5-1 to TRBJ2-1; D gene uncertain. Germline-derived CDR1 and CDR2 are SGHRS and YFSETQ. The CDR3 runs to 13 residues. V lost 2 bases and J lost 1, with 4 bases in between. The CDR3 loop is CASSFGSYNEQFF. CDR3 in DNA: TGCGCCAGCAGCTTCGGGTCCTACAATGAGCAGTTCTTC.

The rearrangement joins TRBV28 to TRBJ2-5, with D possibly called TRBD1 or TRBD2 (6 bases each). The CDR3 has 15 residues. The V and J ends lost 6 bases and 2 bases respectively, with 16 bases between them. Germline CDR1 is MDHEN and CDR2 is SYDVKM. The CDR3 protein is CASREGRGSQETQYF. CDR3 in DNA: TGTGCCAGCAGGGAGGGTAGGGGGTCACAAGAGACCCAGTACTTC.

The CDR3 region is CATNGQGEGYTF. CDR3 nucleotides: TGTGCCACCAACGGACAGGGAGAGGGCTACACCTTC. The chain couples TRBV28 to TRBJ1-2; the match to TRBD1 covers 8 bases. The CDR3 loop spans 12 amino acids. V gave up 10 bases and J gave up 8 bases; unmatched junction bases: 9. The germline V gene encodes CDR1 MDHEN and CDR2 SYDVKM.

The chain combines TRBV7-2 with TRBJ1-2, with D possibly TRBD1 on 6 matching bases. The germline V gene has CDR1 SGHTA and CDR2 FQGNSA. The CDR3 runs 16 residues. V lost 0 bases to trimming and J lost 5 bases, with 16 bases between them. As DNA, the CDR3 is TGTGCCAGCAGCTTAGCGCAATCGGGGGCCCCTTATGGCTACACCTTC. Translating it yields CASSLAQSGAPYGYTF.

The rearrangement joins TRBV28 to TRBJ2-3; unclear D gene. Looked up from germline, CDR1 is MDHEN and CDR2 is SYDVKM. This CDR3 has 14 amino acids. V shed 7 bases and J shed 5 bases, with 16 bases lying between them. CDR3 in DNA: TGTGCCAGCACCACCGTGGGGAATGAAGATACGCAGTATTTT. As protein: CASTTVGNEDTQYF.

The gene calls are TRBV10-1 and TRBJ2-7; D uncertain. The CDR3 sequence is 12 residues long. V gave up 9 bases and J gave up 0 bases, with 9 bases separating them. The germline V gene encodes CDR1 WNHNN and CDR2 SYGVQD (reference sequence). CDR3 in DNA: TGCGCCAGTAACTCGAGCTCCTACGAGCAGTACTTC. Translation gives CASNSSSYEQYF.

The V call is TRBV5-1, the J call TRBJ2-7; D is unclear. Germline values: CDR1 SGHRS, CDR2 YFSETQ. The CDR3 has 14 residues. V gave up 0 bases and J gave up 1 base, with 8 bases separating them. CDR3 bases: TGCGCCAGCAGCTTGGCGGAAAGTTCCTACGAGCAGTACTTC. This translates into CASSLAESSYEQYF.

The CDR3 is CASSLGRENQETQYF. Here the CDR3 DNA reads TGCGCCAGCAGCTTGGGGCGGGAGAACCAAGAGACCCAGTACTTC. J is TRBJ2-5 and V is TRBV5-1; 7 bases map to TRBD2. The CDR3 loop spans 15 amino acids. CDR1 SGHRS and CDR2 YFSETQ come from the germline V gene. V gave up 0 bases and J gave up 0 bases; unmatched junction bases: 2.